This TCR beta chain was documented in a study of shared clonotypes between healthy human individuals. Across the study: Per-donor plates numbered three CD4 naive, three CD4 memory, two CD8 naive and one CD8 memory.

Trimming removed 0 bases from V and 2 bases from J, with 18 bases in between. The CDR3 is 18 residues long. In germline, CDR1 is MNHNS, CDR2 SASEGT. Assay execution took place at the deep level. This table comes from immunoSEQ multiplex PCR, and its TCRdb copy is limited to in-frame clones, with some not included. The table lists millions of clones, 90% to 95% of them singletons. The genes are TRBV6-1 and TRBJ2-3; weak D call: TRBD1 (5 bases). The sequenced material came from naive CD4+ T cells sorted from blood. Subset denoted: CD45RA+ positively selected. This TCR derives from a man aged 18 to 35 in good health. The DNA for the CDR3 is TGTGCCAGCAGTGAAGCGCTTCTAGGGCAGGGCTACACAGATACGCAGTATTTT. Residues: CASSEALLGQGYTDTQYF.